The next 28 T cell receptor beta chains were all read from a single sample in a study of CD4 T cells in relation to SARS-CoV-2 and coronaviruses. Their recognized antigens are unknown. Unexposed donor CD4+ T cells date from about 2011-2019, before the COVID-19 pandemic. Isolation of CD4+ T cells took place after about 9 days in culture. Clones were read by immunoSEQ multiplex PCR, and TCRdb kept only the in-frame ones, dropping some. Of around 23,000 clones in the sample, 75% to 85% are singletons; the top ten hold around an eighth. Sample: CD4+ T cells from PBMCs, cultured in vitro. Receptors originate from a human donor in good health.

V usage is TRBV5-1 and J usage is TRBJ2-5, with D tentatively TRBD1 (5 bases). This CDR3 region has 14 residues. Germline V lookup: CDR1 SGHRS, CDR2 YFSETQ. Trimming stripped 0 bases from V and 7 bases from J, with 13 bases between. The CDR3 sequence is CASSLDPVQGTQYF. The CDR3 bases are TGCGCCAGCAGCTTGGATCCGGTCCAGGGGACCCAGTACTTC.

The chain uses TRBV7-2 and TRBJ1-2, with no clear D. V lost 5 bases, J lost 6 bases, and 19 bases lay in between. The V gene's germline CDR1 is SGHTA and CDR2 FQGNSA. There are 15 residues in the CDR3. The CDR3: CASSEGGVPVDGYTF. In DNA form, the CDR3 reads TGTGCCAGCAGCGAGGGTGGCGTCCCCGTCGATGGCTACACCTTC.

This clone was counted a single time. The rearrangement links TRBV9 to TRBJ2-7; the match to TRBD2 covers 11 bases. In germline, CDR1 is SGDLS, CDR2 YYNGEE. This CDR3 spans 16 amino acids. Trimming took 4 bases from V and 6 from J; bases not matched to a gene: 12. In DNA form, the CDR3 reads TGTGCCAGCAGCCCGACCGGGACTAGCGGCAGTACCGAGCAGTACTTC. Protein product: CASSPTGTSGSTEQYF.

This chain uses TRBV9 with TRBJ2-1, with 14 positions matching TRBD2. Looked up from germline, CDR1 is SGDLS and CDR2 is YYNGEE. Losses at the gene ends were 2 bases for V and 9 bases for J; bases not matched to a gene: 7. The CDR3 has 16 amino acids. CDR3 nucleotides: TGTGCCAGCAGCGTTTCGACTAGCGGGAGGGCCGGTGAGCAGTTCTTC. Amino acid sequence: CASSVSTSGRAGEQFF. The variable domain in full, completed from reference TRBV9 and TRBJ2-1, reads DSGVTQTPKHLITATGQRVTLRCSPRSGDLSVYWYQQSLDQGLQFLIQYYNGEERAKGNILERFSAQQFPDLHSELNLSSLELGDSALYFCASSVSTSGRAGEQFFGPGTRLTVL.

The chain is built from TRBV4-2 and TRBJ2-2; D possibly corresponds to TRBD2 (6 bases). Looked up from germline, CDR1 is LGHNA and CDR2 is YNFKEQ. The V end lost 1 base, the J end lost 7 bases, and 13 bases lay between the germline ends. The length of the CDR3 is 15 residues. The CDR3 DNA sequence: TGTGCCAGCAGCCAAGTCTTACGGGAGAGCGGGGAGCTGTTTTTT. The encoded protein is CASSQVLRESGELFF.

The J gene is TRBJ1-6, the V gene TRBV3-1 (or the pseudogene TRBV3-2), with 8 bases fitting TRBD1. Germline loops: CDR1 LGHDT, CDR2 YNNKEL (reference sequence). The CDR3 contains 16 residues. V gave up 4 bases and J gave up 7 bases; unmatched junction bases: 9. In nucleotides, the CDR3 is TGTGCCAGCAGCCTCGACAGGGGAAGTACGAATTCACCCCTCCACTTT. Translation: CASSLDRGSTNSPLHF.

The chain joins TRBV24-1 to TRBJ2-3; D is ambiguous. V was clipped by 4 bases and J by 2 bases, with 6 bases between them. This CDR3 has 13 amino acids. Germline-derived CDR1 and CDR2 are KGHDR and SFDVKD. The CDR3 sequence: CATSETDTDTQYF. The CDR3 region has the DNA TGTGCCACCAGTGAAACTGACACAGATACGCAGTATTTT.

The chain is built from TRBV18 and TRBJ2-7; 7 nucleotides align to TRBD2. Germline trimming cut 6 bases from V and 5 bases from J; bases unmatched to any gene: 7. The CDR3 runs 13 residues. The germline CDR1 and CDR2 sequences are KGHSH and LQKENI. The CDR3 sequence: CASSRQREDEQYF. CDR3 DNA sequence: TGTGCCAGCTCCCGTCAGCGGGAAGACGAGCAGTACTTC.

J is TRBJ1-4 and V is TRBV15; D is unclear. Trimming removed 0 bases from V and 4 bases from J, with 12 bases in between. Germline assignment: CDR1 LNHNV and CDR2 YYDKDF (reference sequence). This CDR3 region has 16 residues. Written as DNA, the CDR3 is TGTGCCACCAGCAGAGACCCAGGACTGAATAATGAAAAACTGTTTTTT. This gives the protein CATSRDPGLNNEKLFF.

The gene calls are TRBV29-1 and TRBJ2-7, with unresolved D. Trimming left V 3 bases short and J 0 bases short, with 12 bases between. The germline V gene has CDR1 SQVTM and CDR2 ANQGSEA. This CDR3 has 14 amino acids. CDR3 in amino acids: CSVDIGQSSYEQYF. CDR3 in DNA: TGCAGCGTTGATATCGGGCAGAGCTCCTACGAGCAGTACTTC.

The chain recombines TRBV2 with TRBJ2-5; tentatively, D is TRBD2 (5 bases). This CDR3 has 16 amino acids. Germline lookup yields CDR1 SNHLY and CDR2 FYNNEI. The ends were cut back, 1 base at V and 4 bases at J, with 16 bases in the middle. CDR3 nucleotide sequence: TGTGCCAGCAGTGAAGACGGGGTGGCCTTCCGAGAGACCCAGTACTTC. The encoded protein is CASSEDGVAFRETQYF.

The gene calls are TRBV7-9 and TRBJ1-2; 8 bases are shared with TRBD1. The V segment lost 4 bases and the J segment 7 bases; nucleotides outside the gene matches: 11. CDR1 and CDR2 from the germline V gene are SEHNR and FQNEAQ (reference sequence). CDR3 length: 15 residues. The CDR3 sequence is CASSWDRSRTGGYTF. CDR3 nucleotides: TGTGCCAGCAGCTGGGACAGGAGCAGAACGGGTGGCTACACCTTC.

V gene TRBV27 combines with J gene TRBJ2-4; D possibly matches TRBD1 or TRBD2 (5 bases each). This CDR3 comprises 14 residues. V shed 4 bases and J shed 7 bases, with 14 bases lying between them. The germline gives CDR1 MNHEY, CDR2 SMNVEV (reference sequence). The CDR3 DNA reads as TGTGCCAGCAGTTCATGGGACGGGGTTAACATTCAGTACTTC. Translated, it gives CASSSWDGVNIQYF.

The chain combines TRBV19 with TRBJ1-2; TRBD1 might be the D (6 bases). Germline V gene sequence: CDR1 LNHDA, CDR2 SQIVND (reference sequence). Trimming removed 0 bases from V and 0 bases from J, with 14 bases in between. The CDR3 is 17 amino acids. The chain's CDR3 is CASSIDRPGGSNYGYTF. The CDR3 nucleotides are TGTGCCAGTAGTATAGATCGTCCGGGGGGCTCTAACTATGGCTACACCTTC.

This clone has a single count. The CDR3 DNA sequence: TGTGCCACCAGTGATTTCCGGACGGGGGGCTACACCTTC. Translation gives CATSDFRTGGYTF. The V gene is TRBV24-1, the J gene TRBJ1-2; D is unresolved. In germline, CDR1 is KGHDR, CDR2 SFDVKD. The CDR3 is 13 amino acids. V shed 1 base and J shed 8 bases, with 10 bases lying between them.

The rearrangement joins TRBV29-1 to TRBJ1-2; 7 bases are a match to TRBD1. Per the germline V gene, CDR1 is SQVTM and CDR2 is ANQGSEA. The CDR3 contains 11 residues. The V segment lost 6 bases and the J segment 3 bases; nucleotides outside the gene matches: 1. The CDR3, as DNA: TGCAGCGTAGGACAGGACTATGGCTACACCTTC. It codes for CSVGQDYGYTF.

The rearrangement joins TRBV7-6 to TRBJ1-2, with TRBD1 identical over 9 bases. V shed 6 bases and J 3 bases; nucleotides not matched to a gene: 11. The CDR3 consists of 16 residues. Germline loops: CDR1 SGHVS, CDR2 FNYEAQ. The CDR3, as DNA: TGTGCCAGCAGTCCCGGGGGACAGGGATCACACTATGGCTACACCTTC. Its protein product is CASSPGGQGSHYGYTF.

V gene TRBV10-3 combines with J gene TRBJ2-6; D not certain. V lost 6 bases, J lost 3 bases, and 12 bases lay in between. The CDR3 has 15 residues. Germline CDR1 and CDR2: ENHRY and SYGVKD. The CDR3: CAISDEQVGANVLTF. The CDR3 coding sequence is TGTGCCATCAGCGACGAGCAGGTTGGGGCCAACGTCCTGACTTTC.

Only one count was recorded for this clone. The V and J genes are TRBV20-1 and TRBJ1-3; D is ambiguous. There are 15 residues in the CDR3. In germline, CDR1 is DFQATT, CDR2 SNEGSKA (reference sequence). Between the trimmed V and J ends, which lost 3 bases and 1 base, there was a span of 13 bases. This chain's CDR3 is CSASLWGSSGNTIYF. The CDR3 DNA reads TGCAGTGCTAGTTTGTGGGGAAGTTCTGGAAACACCATATATTTT.

This clone was recorded a few times. This sequence joins TRBV2 and TRBJ2-7; the match to TRBD1 covers 7 bases. Germline CDR1 reads SNHLY; CDR2 reads FYNNEI. This CDR3 is built from 14 residues. Losses at the gene ends were 1 base for V and 4 bases for J; bases not matched to a gene: 4. The DNA for the CDR3 is TGTGCCAGCAGTGAAGAGGGGGCCCCTTACGAGCAGTACTTC. Its translation: CASSEEGAPYEQYF.

This clone was counted once. The V gene is TRBV4-1, the J gene TRBJ2-5; tentatively, D is TRBD2 (8 bases). Germline V gene sequence: CDR1 MGHRA, CDR2 YSYEKL. V dropped 3 bases and J dropped 5 bases, with 19 bases sitting between them. This CDR3 has 16 residues. CDR3 bases: TGCGCCAGCAGCCAGAGCCACAGGGGCGGGGGGGAGACCCAGTACTTC. This sequence encodes CASSQSHRGGGETQYF.

This rearrangement joins TRBV9 to TRBJ2-2, with D possibly being TRBD2 (6 bases). V was shortened by 0 bases and J by 5 bases, with 8 bases between the two germline ends. The CDR3 runs to 14 residues. Germline loops: CDR1 SGDLS, CDR2 YYNGEE. CDR3 loop: CASSVDGRTGELFF. CDR3 DNA sequence: TGTGCCAGCAGCGTAGACGGGAGAACCGGGGAGCTGTTTTTT.

The J gene is TRBJ2-5, the V gene TRBV7-3; 8 nucleotides line up with TRBD1. Trimming cost V 2 bases and J 5 bases; bases outside gene matches: 4. The CDR3 extends over 14 amino acids. Germline V gives CDR1 SGHTA, CDR2 FQGTGA. This CDR3 reads CASSLAGGEETQYF. In DNA form, the CDR3 reads TGTGCCAGCAGCTTAGCAGGGGGCGAGGAGACCCAGTACTTC.

This chain links TRBV6-1 with TRBJ2-1, with TRBD2 matching over 7 bases. CDR1 and CDR2 (germline): MNHNS, SASEGT. V shed 2 bases, J shed 6 bases, and the junction held 7 bases outside the gene matches. There are 15 residues in the CDR3. The DNA of the CDR3 is TGTGCCAGCAGTGAAATGGGGGGGACCGTCAATGAGCAGTTCTTC. Its protein is CASSEMGGTVNEQFF.

This clone was counted a single time. The DNA of the CDR3 is TGTGCCAGTAGTATCCCAGGAGGACGAGGCGAAAAACTGTTTTTT. Translated: CASSIPGGRGEKLFF. The gene calls are TRBV19 and TRBJ1-4; D is uncertain. The CDR3 consists of 15 residues. CDR1 and CDR2 from the germline V gene are LNHDA and SQIVND (reference sequence). The ends were cut back, 3 bases at V and 8 bases at J, with 16 bases in the middle.

This chain links TRBV5-1 with TRBJ1-1, with 10 bases fitting TRBD1. With V trimmed by 4 bases and J by 0 bases, 6 bases remained unmatched. CDR3 length: 16 amino acids. CDR1 is SGHRS and CDR2 is YFSETQ in the germline V gene. CDR3 residues: CASSTGQGGMNTEAFF. The CDR3 coding sequence is TGCGCCAGCAGCACCGGACAGGGGGGGATGAACACTGAAGCTTTCTTT.

This rearrangement joins TRBV19 to TRBJ1-5; a possible D gene is TRBD1 (6 bases). Between the trimmed V and J ends, which lost 4 bases and 6 bases, there was a span of 16 bases. Germline CDR1 is LNHDA and CDR2 is SQIVND (reference sequence). The CDR3 spans 15 residues. The CDR3 region is CASSNRELSFQPQHF. CDR3 nucleotides: TGTGCCAGTAGTAACAGGGAGTTGTCGTTTCAGCCCCAGCATTTT.

This clone was seen just once. V is TRBV6-1 and J is TRBJ2-4; D may be TRBD2 (5 bases). The CDR3 sequence is 15 residues long. V was cut by 1 base and J by 8 bases, with 15 bases left in between. Per germline, CDR1 MNHNS and CDR2 SASEGT. CDR3 in DNA: TGTGCCAGCAGTGAAGGGTTCTCAGGAGGAGACATTCAGTACTTC. Translated: CASSEGFSGGDIQYF.